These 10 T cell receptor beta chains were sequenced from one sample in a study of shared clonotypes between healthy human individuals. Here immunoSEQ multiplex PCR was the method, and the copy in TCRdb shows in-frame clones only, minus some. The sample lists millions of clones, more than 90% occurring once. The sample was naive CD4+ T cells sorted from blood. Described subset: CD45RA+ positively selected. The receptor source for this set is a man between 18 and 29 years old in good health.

CDR3 sequence reads: CASSEEGTGITYEQYF. The CDR3 DNA is TGTGCCAGCAGTGAAGAGGGGACAGGTATAACCTACGAGCAGTACTTC. V and J are TRBV6-1 and TRBJ2-7, with TRBD1 matching 8 bases. Germline values: CDR1 MNHNS, CDR2 SASEGT. CDR3 length: 16 amino acids. V dropped 1 base and J dropped 2; count of bases not matched to a gene: 7.

Here the CDR3 DNA reads TGTGCCAGCAGTGATCCCGCGGGGTCGGATGAGCAGTTCTTC. The encoded protein is CASSDPAGSDEQFF. This chain connects TRBV2 to TRBJ2-1; D possibly corresponds to TRBD2 (6 bases). Deletions cut 3 bases from V and 8 bases from J, with 14 bases between. The CDR3 runs 14 residues. Germline CDR1 and CDR2: SNHLY and FYNNEI.

The CDR3 DNA follows: TGCGCCAGCAGAGTGGGGGAGCCCACTGAAGCTTTCTTT. Translated, it gives CASRVGEPTEAFF. The chain combines TRBV5-1 with TRBJ1-1; D is perhaps TRBD1 (5 bases). Germline CDR1 reads SGHRS; CDR2 reads YFSETQ. Trimming left V 5 bases short and J 4 bases short, with 12 bases between. This CDR3 is 13 amino acids long.

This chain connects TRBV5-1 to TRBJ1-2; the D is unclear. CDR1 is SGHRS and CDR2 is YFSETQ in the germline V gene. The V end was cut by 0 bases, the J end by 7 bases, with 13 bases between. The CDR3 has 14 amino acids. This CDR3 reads CASSLARVEGGYTF. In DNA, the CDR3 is TGCGCCAGCAGCTTGGCGAGGGTAGAAGGTGGCTACACCTTC.

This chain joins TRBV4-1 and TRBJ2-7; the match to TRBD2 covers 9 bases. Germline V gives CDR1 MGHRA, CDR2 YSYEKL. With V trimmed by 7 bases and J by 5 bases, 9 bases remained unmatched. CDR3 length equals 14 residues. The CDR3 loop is CASTPLAGSDEQYF. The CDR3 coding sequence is TGCGCCAGCACCCCCCTAGCGGGGTCAGACGAGCAGTACTTC.

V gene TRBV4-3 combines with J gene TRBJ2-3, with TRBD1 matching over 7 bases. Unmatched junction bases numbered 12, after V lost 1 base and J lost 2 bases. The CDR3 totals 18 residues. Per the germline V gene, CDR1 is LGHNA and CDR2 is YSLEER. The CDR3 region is CASSQVGPTGWDTDTQYF. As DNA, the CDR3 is TGCGCCAGCAGCCAAGTTGGGCCGACAGGGTGGGACACAGATACGCAGTATTTT.

The CDR3: CASSPLAWTSGPYEQYF. The CDR3 DNA reads as TGTGCCAGCTCACCTCTCGCCTGGACTAGCGGACCATACGAGCAGTACTTC. The chain employs TRBV18 and TRBJ2-7; 10 nucleotides match TRBD2. CDR3 length: 17 residues. The germline gives CDR1 KGHSH, CDR2 LQKENI. Germline trimming cut 3 bases from V and 4 bases from J; bases unmatched to any gene: 12.

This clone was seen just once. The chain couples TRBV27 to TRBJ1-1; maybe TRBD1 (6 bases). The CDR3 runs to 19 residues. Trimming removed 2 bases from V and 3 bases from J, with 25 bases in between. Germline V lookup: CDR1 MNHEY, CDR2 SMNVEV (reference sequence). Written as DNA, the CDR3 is TGTGCCAGCAGTTTAAAATTTTCAGTACGCACAGGGAAGGACACTGAAGCTTTCTTT. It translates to CASSLKFSVRTGKDTEAFF.

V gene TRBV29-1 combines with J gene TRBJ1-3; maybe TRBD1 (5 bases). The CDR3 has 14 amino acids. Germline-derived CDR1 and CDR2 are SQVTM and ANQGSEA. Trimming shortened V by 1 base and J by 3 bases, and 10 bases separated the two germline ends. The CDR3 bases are TGCAGCGTTGAAGCCGGGACCCATGGAAACACCATATATTTT. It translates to CSVEAGTHGNTIYF.

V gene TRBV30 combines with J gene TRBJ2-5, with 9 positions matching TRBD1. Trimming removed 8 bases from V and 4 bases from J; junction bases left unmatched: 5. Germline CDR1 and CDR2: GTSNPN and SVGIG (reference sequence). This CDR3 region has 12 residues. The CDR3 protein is CAGTGGLETQYF. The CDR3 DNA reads TGTGCCGGTACAGGGGGCTTAGAGACCCAGTACTTC.